The TCR beta chain under discussion was sequenced for a study of beta chain features in type 1 diabetes. Study-wide background: Analysis included more than 90 million sorted cells drawn from all samples.

In its sample, this clone was seen a few times. TCRB transcripts that were expressed got sequenced, as all of the isolated RNA had been reverse transcribed. Clones were read by immunoSEQ multiplex PCR, and TCRdb kept only the in-frame ones, dropping some. The table records hundreds of thousands of clones, around 12% of them present only once. CDR1 SGDLS and CDR2 YYNGEE come from the germline V gene. CDR3 length equals 14 residues. The junction had 4 bases not matched to a gene; V was cut back by 0 bases and J by 6 bases. What was sequenced was naive CD4+ T cells from blood. V and J are TRBV9 and TRBJ2-5; TRBD1 agrees at 8 bases. This sequence originates from a man between 18 and 29 years old in good health. The CDR3 DNA reads as TGTGCCAGCAGCGTAGGGACAGGGCAGAAGACCCAGTACTTC. Translation gives CASSVGTGQKTQYF. The variable domain in full, completed from reference TRBV9 and TRBJ2-5, reads DSGVTQTPKHLITATGQRVTLRCSPRSGDLSVYWYQQSLDQGLQFLIQYYNGEERAKGNILERFSAQQFPDLHSELNLSSLELGDSALYFCASSVGTGQKTQYFGPGTRLLVL.